These T cell receptor beta chains were read from a single sample in a study of shared clonotypes between healthy human individuals. Only in-frame clones appear in the TCRdb table, and some are missing; sequencing was by immunoSEQ multiplex PCR. This table has over a million clones, 97% to 99% appearing once. Sequences were obtained from naive CD4+ T cells sorted from blood. These receptors were collected from a young man in good health. Both conserved end residues are part of each CDR3. A D gene is named only where the DNA matches it firmly. Part of the rows lack a size; the others show once, few, many or a class for expanded clones.

CDR3nt: TGTGCCAGCAGCAAAGTTCAGGGTATGAACACTGAAGCTTTCTTT; CDR3aa: CASSKVQGMNTEAFF; abundance: .; j_gene: TRBJ1-1; v_gene: TRBV21-1; d_gene: .
CDR3nt: TGTGCCAGCAGTTCCCCATCCTCATACGAGCAGTACTTC; CDR3aa: CASSSPSSYEQYF; abundance: .; j_gene: TRBJ2-7; v_gene: TRBV28; d_gene: .
CDR3nt: TGTGCCAGTAGTTATATAGGCAATCAGCCCCAGCATTTT; CDR3aa: CASSYIGNQPQHF; abundance: .; j_gene: TRBJ1-5; v_gene: TRBV19; d_gene: .
CDR3nt: TGTGCCAGCAGCGCTAGGACAGGCCAAGAGACCCAGTACTTC; CDR3aa: CASSARTGQETQYF; abundance: .; j_gene: TRBJ2-5; v_gene: TRBV7-9; d_gene: TRBD1
CDR3nt: TGCAGTGCTCCTAGCGGGAGTACGATCCGGTTT; CDR3aa: CSAPSGSTIRF; abundance: .; j_gene: TRBJ2-3; v_gene: TRBV20-1; d_gene: TRBD2
CDR3nt: TGTGCCAGCAGCTCCCGGGACAGCACAGATACGCAGTATTTT; CDR3aa: CASSSRDSTDTQYF; abundance: .; j_gene: TRBJ2-3; v_gene: TRBV5-6; d_gene: .
CDR3nt: TGCGCCAGCAGCTTCCGGACAGAACAAGAGACCCAGTACTTC; CDR3aa: CASSFRTEQETQYF; abundance: once; j_gene: TRBJ2-5; v_gene: TRBV5-1; d_gene: .
CDR3nt: TGTGCCAGCAGTTTAGGGGTAACTAACTATGGCTACACCTTC; CDR3aa: CASSLGVTNYGYTF; abundance: .; j_gene: TRBJ1-2; v_gene: TRBV28; d_gene: .
CDR3nt: TGCAGCGTTGGTCAGACCCAAGAGACCCAGTACTTC; CDR3aa: CSVGQTQETQYF; abundance: .; j_gene: TRBJ2-5; v_gene: TRBV29-1; d_gene: .
CDR3nt: TGTGCCAGCAGAAAGACAGGGACCTACGAGCAGTACTTC; CDR3aa: CASRKTGTYEQYF; abundance: .; j_gene: TRBJ2-7; v_gene: TRBV27; d_gene: TRBD1
CDR3nt: TGTGCCAGCAGCCAAGATGTATCAGGGGGCACCTACGAGCAGTACTTC; CDR3aa: CASSQDVSGGTYEQYF; abundance: .; j_gene: TRBJ2-7; v_gene: TRBV4-2; d_gene: TRBD1
CDR3nt: TGTGCCAGCTCACCAACGGGACTAGCGGTTTACAATGAGCAGTTCTTC; CDR3aa: CASSPTGLAVYNEQFF; abundance: .; j_gene: TRBJ2-1; v_gene: TRBV18; d_gene: TRBD2
CDR3nt: TGTGCCAGTAGTATAGGGCAGGGCAGATTCTATGGCTACACCTTC; CDR3aa: CASSIGQGRFYGYTF; abundance: .; j_gene: TRBJ1-2; v_gene: TRBV19; d_gene: .
CDR3nt: TGTGCCAGCAGTGAGCTCAGCCCCCAAGAGACCCAGTACTTC; CDR3aa: CASSELSPQETQYF; abundance: .; j_gene: TRBJ2-5; v_gene: TRBV2; d_gene: .
CDR3nt: TGTGCCAGTAGTACAGGGCCAAACTATGGCTACACCTTC; CDR3aa: CASSTGPNYGYTF; abundance: .; j_gene: TRBJ1-2; v_gene: TRBV19; d_gene: .
CDR3nt: TGTGCCAGCAGTTTCGCGGTAGCGTCCTACAATGAGCAGTTCTTC; CDR3aa: CASSFAVASYNEQFF; abundance: .; j_gene: TRBJ2-1; v_gene: TRBV28; d_gene: .
CDR3nt: TGTGCCAGCAGCAACTCAGGGGGCCGTGGCTACACCTTC; CDR3aa: CASSNSGGRGYTF; abundance: .; j_gene: TRBJ1-2; v_gene: TRBV7-2; d_gene: TRBD1
CDR3nt: TGCAGCGTTATAACCGGGACAGGTCCAGTTGGCTACACCTTC; CDR3aa: CSVITGTGPVGYTF; abundance: .; j_gene: TRBJ1-2; v_gene: TRBV29-1; d_gene: TRBD1
CDR3nt: TGCGCCAGCAGTGAGTCGAAAGGGGTCCCGGTCCTAGCGGATTACAATGAGCAGTTCTTC; CDR3aa: CASSESKGVPVLADYNEQFF; abundance: .; j_gene: TRBJ2-1; v_gene: TRBV10-2; d_gene: TRBD2
CDR3nt: TGTGCCAGCAGCTTAAGTCTTTTGGAGACCCAGTACTTC; CDR3aa: CASSLSLLETQYF; abundance: .; j_gene: TRBJ2-5; v_gene: TRBV7-2; d_gene: .
CDR3nt: TGCGCCAGCAGCTTGGGGCTAGCGGGAGCCTCCTACAATGAGCAGTTCTTC; CDR3aa: CASSLGLAGASYNEQFF; abundance: .; j_gene: TRBJ2-1; v_gene: TRBV5-1; d_gene: TRBD2
CDR3nt: TGCGCCAGCAGCTTGGGCAGTCAGGGGGTCTTCAGAGATACGCAGTATTTT; CDR3aa: CASSLGSQGVFRDTQYF; abundance: once; j_gene: TRBJ2-3; v_gene: TRBV5-1; d_gene: TRBD1